This T cell receptor beta chain was sequenced in a study of blood T cell repertoires in COVID-19. Looking at the study overall: The origin of the acute and convalescent COVID-19 samples was the United States, Italy and Spain. The cDNA or gDNA used as material had been derived from T cells, B-cell-depleted T cells, or PBMCs.

As originally analysed: Amplification with reference gene primers provided the estimates of nucleated cell counts. Only in-frame clones appear in the TCRdb table, and some are missing; sequencing was by immunoSEQ multiplex PCR. V and J calls and clone size are as listed in that table; D and trimming were resolved from the DNA. The data show 150,000 to 200,000 clones, about 88% seen once. The CDR3 contains 15 residues. The germline V gene encodes CDR1 SEHNR and CDR2 FQNEAQ (reference sequence). Trimming left V 3 bases short and J 8 bases short, with 16 bases between. Sequences were obtained from peripheral blood. The rearrangement joins TRBV7-9 to TRBJ1-4, with D perhaps TRBD1 (5 bases). The clonotype was recovered from a man between 18 and 35 years old with acute or convalescent COVID-19. This CDR3 is CASSLNGRAHEKLFF. The CDR3 DNA sequence: TGTGCCAGCAGCTTGAACGGCAGGGCGCACGAAAAACTGTTTTTT.